Listed here is a single T cell receptor beta chain. Its antigen remains unidentified. TCRdb's table, derived via immunoSEQ multiplex PCR, lists solely in-frame clones and lacks some. The data contain 55,000 to 70,000 clones, around 79% of them seen just once; the ten biggest clones take up about 7.5%. CDR3 length equals 14 residues. Germline V gives CDR1 SGHRS, CDR2 YFSETQ. V was pared by 6 bases and J by 4 bases, with 16 bases between. The data are from a study of a mutant IDH1 vaccine in newly diagnosed glioma. The overall study: Treated patients comprised 62.5% males and roughly 40% females, mean age approximately 38 years. Those enrolled had earlier been treated with radiotherapy, temozolomide, or both, mostly both. Study results and limitations: Vaccine-induced immune responses were detected in around 93% of patients. Seemingly, top peripheral T cell clonotype changes bore no relation to pseudoprogression.

The time point denotes: baseline, week 1 (first vaccination visit). Documented treatment: pre-vaccination baseline after standard-of-care therapy. V and J are TRBV5-1 and TRBJ2-5, with TRBD2 as a possible D gene (7 bases). This receptor was taken from a man over 45 with glioma. The specimen comprised PBMCs, sampled from a glioma patient treated with radiotherapy, temozolomide or both. CDR3 nucleotide sequence: TGCGCCAGCAACCTAGGGGGGGGAGGAGAGACCCAGTACTTC. It yields the protein CASNLGGGGETQYF.